Listed below are T cell receptor beta chains from one sample, sequenced in a study of T cell repertoires in cytomegalovirus infection. TCRdb re-called the reads through MiXCR, storing one row per CDR3 protein. This table holds around 230,000 distinct CDR3 sequences, about 7% found once. The sequenced material came from PBMCs. The receptors originated from a human donor in good health (CMV status not recorded). Some clones in this sample may be carry-over from other donors' samples. Each CDR3 is given with its conserved first and last residue. D genes are given only for firm matches. The size entry is marked missing in some rows and otherwise reads once, few, many or a size class.

J gene,clone size,V gene,D gene,CDR3 DNA,CDR3 protein
TRBJ1-1,-,TRBV30,-,TGTGCCTGGGGGGACTCAGGGGCAGTTGAAGCTTTCTTT,CAWGDSGAVEAFF
TRBJ2-1,many,TRBV7-2,TRBD2,TGTGCCAGCAGCTTCGGGACTAGCGGGGGGAAATTAACCTACAATGAGCAGTTCTTC,CASSFGTSGGKLTYNEQFF
TRBJ2-2,many,TRBV2,TRBD2,TGTGCCAGCAGTCCGACAAGCGGGGGGCACGTGACCGGGGAGCTGTTTTTT,CASSPTSGGHVTGELFF
TRBJ2-2,-,TRBV9,TRBD2,TGTGCCAGCAGCGAACGTCGGACTAGCGGGGCCGGGGAGCTGTTTTTT,CASSERRTSGAGELFF
TRBJ2-3,-,TRBV28,TRBD2,TGTGCCAGCAGATTACCTCTCGGGAGCGGGGGGGCCGCAGATACGCAGTATTTT,CASRLPLGSGGAADTQYF
TRBJ2-1,-,TRBV29-1,-,TGCAGCGCCAGAGGCGTGGGGGGCATTGAGCAGTTCTTC,CSARGVGGIEQFF
TRBJ2-5,few,TRBV14,-,TGTGCCAGCAGCCCCCTCCCCCGGCAGCATCAAGAGACCCAGTACTTC,CASSPLPRQHQETQYF
TRBJ2-1,many,TRBV20-1,TRBD2,TGCAGTGCACGACTAGCGGGGACAAGCTCCTACAATGAGCAGTTCTTC,CSARLAGTSSYNEQFF
TRBJ2-3,-,TRBV19,-,TGTGCCAGTAGTATAGCATGGACAGCTAATACAGATACGCAGTATTTT,CASSIAWTANTDTQYF
TRBJ1-5,many,TRBV6-6,TRBD1,TGTGCCAGCAGGGCACTGGGACAGGGACACAGCAATCAGCCCCAGCATTTT,CASRALGQGHSNQPQHF
TRBJ1-2,many,TRBV10-3,-,TGTGCCATCAGTGGAAGCTATGGCTACACCTTC,CAISGSYGYTF
TRBJ1-2,many,TRBV5-6,-,TGTGCCAGCAGCTTGGTACAGAGTACTGACTATGGCTACACCTTC,CASSLVQSTDYGYTF
TRBJ1-1,few,TRBV29-1,TRBD1,TGCAGCGTTCTCATACAGGGGCCGGTGAACACTGAAGCTTTCTTT,CSVLIQGPVNTEAFF
TRBJ2-1,-,TRBV14,-,TGTGCCAGCAGCCAAGATTGGGGATACTCCTACAATGAGCAGTTCTTC,CASSQDWGYSYNEQFF
TRBJ1-3,many,TRBV7-2,TRBD1,TGTGCCAGCAGCTTTACAGGGGGCCCTGGAAACACCATATATTTT,CASSFTGGPGNTIYF
TRBJ1-4,many,TRBV20-1,-,TGCAGTGCTAACGGAGGAACAGTGAATGAAAAACTGTTTTTT,CSANGGTVNEKLFF
TRBJ1-4,many,TRBV6-5,-,TGTGCCAGCAGCTTCCAGGGCAGGGATGAAAAACTGTTTTTT,CASSFQGRDEKLFF
TRBJ2-7,many,TRBV11-2,-,TGTGCCAGCAGCTTGGACGGTCTCGAGCAGTACTTC,CASSLDGLEQYF
TRBJ1-1,many,TRBV7-2,-,TGTGCCAGCAGTTCAGCAGGGCAGGCTGAAGCTTTCTTT,CASSSAGQAEAFF
TRBJ1-4,many,TRBV12-3/TRBV12-4,TRBD1,TGTGCCAGCAGTCCAGGGGGCTCGGGTGAAAAACTGTTTTTT,CASSPGGSGEKLFF
TRBJ1-5,many,TRBV7-8,-,TGTGCCAGCAGCTCGGGACAACGGCAGCCCCAGCATTTT,CASSSGQRQPQHF
TRBJ2-2,many,TRBV19,TRBD1,TGTGCCAGTAGTAGAACAGGGGGCGCGAACACCGGGGAGCTGTTTTTT,CASSRTGGANTGELFF
TRBJ1-2,many,TRBV25-1,-,TGTGCCAGCACGGTCGGGGAGGCTAACTATGGCTACACCTTC,CASTVGEANYGYTF
TRBJ2-2,many,TRBV29-1,TRBD1,TGCAGCGTTCCACAGGGGGCCGGGGAGCTGTTTTTT,CSVPQGAGELFF
TRBJ2-2,few,TRBV5-1,TRBD1,TGCGCCAGCAGCTGGGACAGGGACCAGAACACCGGGGAGCTGTTTTTT,CASSWDRDQNTGELFF
TRBJ2-5,few,TRBV2,-,TGTGCCAGCAGTGAGTACCTTCAAGAGACCCAGTACTTC,CASSEYLQETQYF
TRBJ2-7,many,TRBV27,-,TGTGCCAGCAGTTTACAACCCGACAGGCAGCAGTACTTC,CASSLQPDRQQYF
TRBJ1-1,many,TRBV7-2,-,TGTGCCAGCAGCTTCCTCGGCCAGACTGAAGCTTTCTTT,CASSFLGQTEAFF
TRBJ2-1,many,TRBV5-6,-,TGTGCCAGCAGCTTGCGCACCTACAATGAGCAGTTCTTC,CASSLRTYNEQFF
TRBJ2-6,many,TRBV14,-,TGTGCCAGCAGCCAAGCGAGCTCTGGGGCCAACGTCCTGACTTTC,CASSQASSGANVLTF
TRBJ2-1,many,TRBV14,-,TGTGCCAGCAGCCAAGCAGGGGGGTTTGAGCAGTTCTTC,CASSQAGGFEQFF
TRBJ2-1,-,TRBV6-2/TRBV6-3,-,TGTGCCAGCAGTCTATCCCCCCCGGACGATGAGCAGTTCTTC,CASSLSPPDDEQFF
TRBJ2-7,many,TRBV18,-,TGTGCCAGCTCACCACCTGGGGACGCTACGCCCTCCTACGAGCAGTACTTC,CASSPPGDATPSYEQYF
TRBJ2-7,many,TRBV11-1,-,TGTGCCAGCAGCTTAGGGCACGACTACGAGCAGTACTTC,CASSLGHDYEQYF
TRBJ1-1,few,TRBV11-2,TRBD1,TGTGCCAGCAGGTTCACAGGGGGCGCAGGGACTGAAGCTTTCTTT,CASRFTGGAGTEAFF
TRBJ1-1,many,TRBV24-1,TRBD1,TGTGCCACCAGTGATGCGTCAGGGGGCGAGAGTGAAGCTTTCTTT,CATSDASGGESEAFF
TRBJ1-4,many,TRBV29-1,-,TGCAGCGTTGTAGATTTTTGGGGGTCCGGGGATGAAAAACTGTTTTTT,CSVVDFWGSGDEKLFF
TRBJ1-2,many,TRBV28,-,TGTGCCAGCAACCGAAACTATGGCTACACCTTC,CASNRNYGYTF
TRBJ2-3,few,TRBV4-2,TRBD2,TGTGCCAGCAGCCAACCTAGCGGGGGGGCGGGCACAGATACGCAGTATTTT,CASSQPSGGAGTDTQYF
TRBJ1-3,-,TRBV29-1,-,TGCAGCGTTGAATTGAGTGGTAACACCATATATTTT,CSVELSGNTIYF
TRBJ2-2,many,TRBV7-2,TRBD2,TGTGCCAGCAGCCGCGGGGGGGCTGGGGGGGAGCTGTTTTTT,CASSRGGAGGELFF
TRBJ2-3,many,TRBV12-3/TRBV12-4,-,TGTGCCAGCAGTCGAGGGGCGAACACAGATACGCAGTATTTT,CASSRGANTDTQYF
TRBJ1-6,many,TRBV7-9,-,TGTGCCAGCAGCTCCAGCCAGGGTTATAATTCACCCCTCCACTTT,CASSSSQGYNSPLHF
TRBJ1-1,-,TRBV12-5,TRBD1,TGTGCTAGTGGTTGGGGACAGGGAAGATCTGAAGCTTTCTTT,CASGWGQGRSEAFF
TRBJ1-1,many,TRBV14,-,TGTGCCAGCAGCCAAGATCGGGTGAACACTGAAGCTTTCTTT,CASSQDRVNTEAFF
TRBJ2-1,many,TRBV10-3,TRBD2,TGTGCCATCAGTGAGGTCGTGGGGGGGAGGAATGAGCAGTTCTTC,CAISEVVGGRNEQFF
TRBJ1-6,many,TRBV28,TRBD1,TGTGCCAGCAGTTTTATCAGGGGGTTTAATGTCGCGAGCTCCTATAATTCACCCCTCCACTTT,CASSFIRGFNVASSYNSPLHF
TRBJ2-5,-,TRBV7-3,-,TGTGCCAGCAGCCTGTTCGCCTCCCCTCAAGAGACCCAGTACTTC,CASSLFASPQETQYF
TRBJ1-2,many,TRBV25-1,-,TGTGCCAGCAGTGAACGCGACCACTATGGCTACACCTTC,CASSERDHYGYTF
TRBJ1-5,many,TRBV28,-,TGTGCCAGCAGTTTATCTGAAGGAAGGGGGGGTGTTCGAGATCAGCCCCAGCATTTT,CASSLSEGRGGVRDQPQHF
TRBJ2-7,many,TRBV7-2,-,TGTGCCAGCAGCTTAGTTGGGGGCAACGAGCAGTACTTC,CASSLVGGNEQYF
TRBJ2-1,many,TRBV7-2,TRBD2,TGTGCCAGCAGCTTACCCATCCCGACTAGCGCACGGTTCTTC,CASSLPIPTSARFF
TRBJ2-7,many,TRBV29-1,TRBD1,TGCAGCCCGAGACAGGGTGGTTACGAGCAGTACTTC,CSPRQGGYEQYF
TRBJ2-7,many,TRBV4-2,-,TGTGCCAGCAGCCTCCGAGAGGGCCTTAGGGATGAGCAGTACTTC,CASSLREGLRDEQYF
TRBJ2-6,many,TRBV12-5,-,TGTGCTAGTGGTCCGAACCCCGGGGCCCGCCACTCTGGGGCCAACGTCCTGACTTTC,CASGPNPGARHSGANVLTF